This passage covers 25 T cell receptor beta chains from one sample sequenced in a study of regulatory T cells in long-lasting Graves disease. Time point defined: newly diagnosed GD, antithyroid drugs for less than 3 months. Extracted RNA from PBMCs served as the source of the TCR library. HTBI primers from iRepertoire and Arm-PCR of CDR3 regions yielded the TCR beta libraries. TCRdb reanalysed the multiplex PCR reads using MiXCR and keeps one entry per CDR3 protein. Altogether fewer than 650,000 distinct CDR3 sequences are present, around 15% being singletons, with the ten largest covering about 11%. These same records also appear under a second study, on T cells in Graves' hyperthyroidism and ophthalmopathy.

The sample consisted of peripheral blood mononuclear cells (PBMCs), taken at new diagnosis, from a patient treated with antithyroid drugs. These receptors were obtained from a man younger than 35 with Graves disease.

This clonotype was observed at least ten times. The chain employs TRBV20-1 and TRBJ2-7; D is unresolved. Trimming took 4 bases from V and 0 from J, leaving 13 bases between them. The CDR3 sequence is 14 residues long. Germline V gene data show CDR1 as DFQATT and CDR2 as SNEGSKA (reference sequence). The CDR3, as DNA: TGCAGTGCTAAAAAACGGCCTACCTCCTACGAGCAGTACTTC. Its protein is CSAKKRPTSYEQYF.

About this clonotype itself: One base away lies a much larger clone, so this may be a sequencing read error. The chain employs TRBV29-1 and TRBJ1-1; possible D gene TRBD1, 5 bases. From germline, CDR1 is SQVTM and CDR2 ANQGSEA. The CDR3 loop spans 13 amino acids. CDR3: CNCRAGVNTEAFF. The CDR3 DNA sequence: TGCAACTGTCGAGCGGGGGTGAACACTGAAGCTTTCTTT. Variable domain in full (rest from reference TRBV29-1 and TRBJ1-1): SAVISQKPSRDICQRGTSLTIQCQVDSQVTMMFWYRQQPGQSLTLIATANQGSEATYESGFVIDKFPISRPNLTFSTLTVSNMSPEDSSIYLCNCRAGVNTEAFFGQGTRLTVV.

This clonotype was observed a few times. The J gene is TRBJ2-1, the V gene TRBV24-1; 11 bases match TRBD1. Trimming removed 7 bases from V and 0 bases from J; junction bases left unmatched: 10. There are 18 residues in the CDR3. Germline CDR1 and CDR2: KGHDR and SFDVKD. CDR3 bases: TGTGCCACCAGCAATGGGGGGACAGGGGGGAGCTCCTACAATGAGCAGTTCTTC. It is translated as CATSNGGTGGSSYNEQFF.

This clonotype was picked up many times. CDR3 region: CASSLTWGANVLTF. CDR3 coding DNA: TGTGCCAGCAGCCTAACCTGGGGGGCCAACGTCCTGACTTTC. The chain employs TRBV3-1 and TRBJ2-6; D not resolved. Germline-derived CDR1 and CDR2 are LGHDT and YNNKEL (reference sequence). Between the trimmed V and J ends, which lost 4 bases and 4 bases, there was a span of 8 bases. The CDR3 consists of 14 residues.

This clonotype was seen more than once but under ten times. The chain employs TRBV29-1 and TRBJ1-1; D remains ambiguous. V was pared by 2 bases and J by 0 bases, with 10 bases between. The V gene's germline CDR1 is SQVTM and CDR2 ANQGSEA. The CDR3 is 14 residues long. The CDR3 protein is CSVERLQLNTEAFF. In nucleotides, the CDR3 is TGCAGCGTTGAAAGACTACAGCTGAACACTGAAGCTTTCTTT.

The chain links TRBV9 to TRBJ2-1; no firm D call. The V end lost 3 bases, the J end lost 5 bases, and 9 bases lay between the germline ends. The CDR3 is 13 amino acids. Germline V gene lookup returns CDR1 SGDLS and CDR2 YYNGEE. As DNA, the CDR3 is TGTGCCAGCAGCGACGACGCTAACAATGAGCAGTTCTTC. This encodes CASSDDANNEQFF.

This clonotype was picked up many times. The V and J genes are TRBV11-2 and TRBJ1-1; a weak D match, TRBD1 (6 bases). Germline V gene data show CDR1 as SGHAT and CDR2 as FQNNGV. Between the trimmed V and J ends, which lost 5 bases and 0 bases, there was a span of 22 bases. The CDR3 has 18 amino acids. The CDR3 spells CASSPVLGQGPMNTEAFF. The CDR3 DNA reads TGTGCCAGCAGCCCCGTACTAGGGCAGGGGCCAATGAACACTGAAGCTTTCTTT.

This clonotype was observed a handful of times. The chain carries TRBV13 and TRBJ1-1, with 7 bases that match TRBD1. V trimming: 5 bases; J trimming: 1 base; junction bases outside the gene matches: 16. Germline CDR1 reads PRHDT; CDR2 reads FYEKMQ (reference sequence). The CDR3 contains 18 residues. CDR3 sequence reads: CASSLFPFTGEKNTEAFF. The CDR3 nucleotides read TGTGCCAGCAGCCTATTCCCATTCACAGGGGAGAAGAACACTGAAGCTTTCTTT. The whole variable domain, filled in from reference TRBV13 and TRBJ1-1, reads AAGVIQSPRHLIKEKRETATLKCYPIPRHDTVYWYQQGPGQDPQFLISFYEKMQSDKGSIPDRFSAQQFSDYHSELNMSSLELGDSALYFCASSLFPFTGEKNTEAFFGQGTRLTVV.

The rearrangement joins TRBV5-1 to TRBJ2-4; TRBD2 aligns across 9 bases. Unmatched junction bases numbered 13, after V lost 0 bases and J lost 0 bases. The CDR3 totals 20 residues. CDR1 is SGHRS, CDR2 YFSETQ, per germline. The CDR3 DNA is TGCGCCAGCAGCTTGGAGGCTAGCGGGATTCCTGGACGAGCCAAAAACATTCAGTACTTC. This encodes CASSLEASGIPGRAKNIQYF.

The J gene is TRBJ2-7, the V gene TRBV12-3 or TRBV12-4, with D uncertain. CDR3 length equals 14 residues. V lost 3 bases to trimming and J lost 0 bases, with 9 bases between them. The CDR3 coding sequence is TGTGCCAGCAGTTTGTTAGAAGGCTCCTACGAGCAGTACTTC. This codes for CASSLLEGSYEQYF.

This sequence joins TRBV19 and TRBJ2-3; D perhaps matches TRBD2 (5 bases). The end of the DNA fits TRBJ2-7 better, so the J call may be wrong. Germline V gene lookup returns CDR1 LNHDA and CDR2 SQIVND (reference sequence). The CDR3 sequence is 15 residues long. CDR3 nucleotides: TGTGCCAGTAGCTCACGACGCACTAGCTCCTACGAGCAGTACTTC. It translates to CASSSRRTSSYEQYF.

The rearrangement joins TRBV29-1 to TRBJ1-2; 7 positions match TRBD1. There are 13 residues in the CDR3. Germline trimming cut 6 bases from V and 2 bases from J; bases unmatched to any gene: 6. The germline V gene encodes CDR1 SQVTM and CDR2 ANQGSEA. The chain's CDR3 is CSVGAGGNYGYTF. CDR3 nucleotide sequence: TGCAGCGTGGGGGCAGGGGGAAACTATGGCTACACCTTC.

This clonotype has just a few counts. The J gene is TRBJ2-2, the V gene TRBV6-2 or TRBV6-3; D unresolved. CDR1 and CDR2 from the germline V gene are MNHEY and SVGEGT. The CDR3 spans 12 residues. Trimming shortened V by 10 bases and J by 3 bases, and 9 bases separated the two germline ends. CDR3 protein: CATYSDTGELFF. The DNA for the CDR3 is TGTGCCACCTACTCGGACACCGGGGAGCTGTTTTTT.

Ten or more counts support this clonotype. The chain employs TRBV28 and TRBJ2-7, with 9 bases lining up with TRBD2. The CDR3 covers 16 residues. The J segment lost 2 bases and the V segment lost 2 bases, leaving 7 bases of the junction unmatched. Germline values: CDR1 MDHEN, CDR2 SYDVKM. CDR3 DNA: TGTGCCAGCAGTTTAGGTCCTAGCGGGGACCCCTACGAGCAGTACTTC. Its protein is CASSLGPSGDPYEQYF.

The gene calls are TRBV11-1 and TRBJ2-7; 11 bases match TRBD2. Germline CDR1 is SGHAT and CDR2 is FQDESV (reference sequence). The CDR3 consists of 17 residues. Trimming at V came to 5 bases and at J to 3 bases, leaving 12 bases not matched to a gene. CDR3 bases: TGTGCCAGCAGCCTAAAAGCGGGACTAGCGGAGTTCTACGAGCAGTACTTC. It is translated as CASSLKAGLAEFYEQYF. Together with reference TRBV11-1 and TRBJ2-7, the CDR3 gives the full variable domain: EAEVAQSPRYKITEKSQAVAFWCDPISGHATLYWYRQILGQGPELLVQFQDESVVDDSQLPKDRFSAERLKGVDSTLKIQPAELGDSAMYLCASSLKAGLAEFYEQYFGPGTRLTVT.

This clonotype has at least ten counts. The chain recombines TRBV6-2 or TRBV6-3 with TRBJ2-1, with 7 bases aligning to TRBD1. This CDR3 region has 14 residues. The V gene end was trimmed by 4 bases and the J gene end by 6 bases; junction bases not matched to a gene: 6. Germline CDR1 MNHEY, CDR2 SVGEGT. The DNA for the CDR3 is TGTGCCAGCAGTTTGACAGGGAACTCCAATGAGCAGTTCTTC. It encodes CASSLTGNSNEQFF.

The chain employs TRBV3-1 and TRBJ2-7; 11 bases are a match to TRBD2. The CDR3 is made up of 15 amino acids. V lost 4 bases and J lost 5; bases outside the gene matches: 7. Germline assignment: CDR1 LGHDT and CDR2 YNNKEL (reference sequence). The CDR3 nucleotides are TGTGCCAGCAGCCTCGCGGGACTAGCGGAACACGAGCAGTACTTC. Its translation is CASSLAGLAEHEQYF.

In this sample, this clonotype turned up many times. This chain links TRBV3-1 with TRBJ1-2; TRBD1 agrees at 7 bases. CDR1 and CDR2 (germline): LGHDT, YNNKEL (reference sequence). The CDR3 extends over 15 amino acids. Unmatched junction bases numbered 13, after V lost 4 bases and J lost 8 bases. CDR3 region: CASSPGDRDQVGYTF. CDR3 sequence (DNA): TGTGCCAGCAGCCCAGGCGACAGGGACCAGGTGGGCTACACCTTC.

This clonotype has ten or more counts. V is TRBV7-8 and J is TRBJ2-7; 7 positions match TRBD2. Trimming cost V 5 bases and J 1 base; bases outside gene matches: 8. The CDR3 spans 15 residues. Per the germline V gene, CDR1 is SGHVS and CDR2 is FQNEAQ. This CDR3 is CASSPGAGDSYEQYF. As DNA, the CDR3 is TGTGCCAGCAGCCCCGGGGCGGGAGATTCCTACGAGCAGTACTTC.

The chain couples TRBV20-1 to TRBJ2-7, with 10 bases matching TRBD2. The V segment lost 4 bases and the J segment 3 bases; nucleotides outside the gene matches: 6. Per germline, CDR1 DFQATT and CDR2 SNEGSKA (reference sequence). The CDR3 contains 14 residues. CDR3 DNA: TGCAGTGCTACCCTAGCGGGAGAGGACTACGAGCAGTACTTC. As protein: CSATLAGEDYEQYF.

This rearrangement joins TRBV20-1 to TRBJ1-5; 7 bases fit TRBD1. The germline V gene has CDR1 DFQATT and CDR2 SNEGSKA (reference sequence). There are 14 residues in the CDR3. Trimming removed 5 bases from V and 1 base from J; junction bases left unmatched: 5. The CDR3 bases are TGCAGTGCTCGACAGGGATTAAGCAATCAGCCCCAGCATTTT. This gives the protein CSARQGLSNQPQHF.

This clonotype was counted a few times. J is TRBJ2-1 and V is TRBV7-9, with 9 bases aligning to TRBD2. The ends lost 4 bases at V and 4 bases at J; junction bases unmatched: 8. Per the germline V gene, CDR1 is SEHNR and CDR2 is FQNEAQ (reference sequence). The CDR3 spans 16 residues. The CDR3 nucleotides read TGTGCCAGCAGCTCGAGTTCTAGCGGGGTATACAATGAGCAGTTCTTC. Its protein product is CASSSSSSGVYNEQFF.

This clonotype was recorded at least ten times. The CDR3 DNA reads as TGCAGTGCTAGCCCCAGCGGGCCAAACCCCTACGAGCAGTACTTC. Amino acids: CSASPSGPNPYEQYF. The chain employs TRBV20-1 and TRBJ2-7; TRBD2 might be the D (6 bases). Germline V CDR1 and CDR2: DFQATT, SNEGSKA (reference sequence). V was cut by 3 bases and J by 2 bases, with 17 bases left in between. CDR3 length equals 15 residues.

This clonotype has at least ten counts. V usage is TRBV29-1 and J usage is TRBJ2-1, with 10 bases aligning to TRBD2. Germline lookup yields CDR1 SQVTM and CDR2 ANQGSEA. The CDR3 has 17 residues. V lost 2 bases and J lost 0; bases outside the gene matches: 7. The CDR3, as DNA: TGCAGCGTTGAATCAGCGGGAGGGATTAGCTCCTACAATGAGCAGTTCTTC. Protein sequence: CSVESAGGISSYNEQFF.

This clonotype was counted many times. The chain is built from TRBV20-1 and TRBJ2-1; no clear D. Germline loops: CDR1 DFQATT, CDR2 SNEGSKA (reference sequence). The CDR3 runs to 16 residues. The V gene lost 5 bases and the J gene lost 5 bases, with 22 bases spanning the gap. The CDR3 sequence is CSAQKMTDDRDNEQFF. The CDR3 DNA reads TGCAGTGCTCAAAAAATGACGGACGATCGAGACAATGAGCAGTTCTTC.